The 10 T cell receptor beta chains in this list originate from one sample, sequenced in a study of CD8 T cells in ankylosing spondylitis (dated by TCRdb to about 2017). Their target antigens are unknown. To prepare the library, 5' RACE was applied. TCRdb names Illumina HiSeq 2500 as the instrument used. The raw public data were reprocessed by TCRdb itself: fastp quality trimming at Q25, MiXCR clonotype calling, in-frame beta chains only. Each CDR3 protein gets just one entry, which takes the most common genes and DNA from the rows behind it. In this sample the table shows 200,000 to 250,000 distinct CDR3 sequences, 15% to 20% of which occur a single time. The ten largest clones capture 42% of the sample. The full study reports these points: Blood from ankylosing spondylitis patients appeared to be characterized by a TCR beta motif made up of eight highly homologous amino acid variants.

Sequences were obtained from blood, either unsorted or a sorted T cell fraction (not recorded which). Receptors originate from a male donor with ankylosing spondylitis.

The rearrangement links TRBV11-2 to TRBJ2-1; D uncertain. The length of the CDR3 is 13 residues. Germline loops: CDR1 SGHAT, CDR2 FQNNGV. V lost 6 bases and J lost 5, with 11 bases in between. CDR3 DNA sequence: TGTGCCAGCAGGGCTCTAGGAAACAATGAGCAGTTCTTC. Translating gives CASRALGNNEQFF.

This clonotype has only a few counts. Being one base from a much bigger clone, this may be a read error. The CDR3 spells CASSLAESYEQYF. The DNA for the CDR3 is TGTGCCAGCAGTTTAGCGGAGAGCTACGAGCAGTACTTC. The chain employs TRBV12-3 or TRBV12-4 and TRBJ2-7; no clear D. The V end lost 0 bases, the J end lost 3 bases, and 6 bases lay between the germline ends. This CDR3 region has 13 residues.

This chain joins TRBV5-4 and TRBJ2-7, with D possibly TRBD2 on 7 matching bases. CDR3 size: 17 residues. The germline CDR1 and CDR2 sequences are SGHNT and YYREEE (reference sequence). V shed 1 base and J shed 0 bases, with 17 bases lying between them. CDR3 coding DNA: TGTGCCAGCAGCTTGAGTAATGCGGGGGCGATCTCCTACGAGCAGTACTTC. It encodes CASSLSNAGAISYEQYF.

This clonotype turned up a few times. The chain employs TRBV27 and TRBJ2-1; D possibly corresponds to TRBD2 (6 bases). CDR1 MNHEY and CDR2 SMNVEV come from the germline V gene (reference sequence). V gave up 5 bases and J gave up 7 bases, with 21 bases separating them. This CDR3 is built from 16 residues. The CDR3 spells CASSVLWAGMLNEQFF. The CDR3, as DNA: TGTGCCAGCAGTGTCCTATGGGCGGGGATGTTGAATGAGCAGTTCTTC.

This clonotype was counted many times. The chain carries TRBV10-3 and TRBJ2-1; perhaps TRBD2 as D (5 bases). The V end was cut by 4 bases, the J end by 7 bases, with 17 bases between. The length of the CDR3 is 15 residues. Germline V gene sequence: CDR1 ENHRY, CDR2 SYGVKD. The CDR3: CAISARTEGGNEQFF. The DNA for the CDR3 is TGTGCCATCAGTGCCAGAACAGAAGGCGGGAATGAGCAGTTCTTC.

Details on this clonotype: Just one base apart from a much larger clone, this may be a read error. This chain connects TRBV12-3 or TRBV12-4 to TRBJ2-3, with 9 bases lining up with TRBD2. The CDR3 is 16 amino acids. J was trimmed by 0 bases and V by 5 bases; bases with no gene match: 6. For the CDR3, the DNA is TGTGCCAGCAGTCTGGCTAGCGGGGAGAGCACAGATACGCAGTATTTT. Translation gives CASSLASGESTDTQYF.

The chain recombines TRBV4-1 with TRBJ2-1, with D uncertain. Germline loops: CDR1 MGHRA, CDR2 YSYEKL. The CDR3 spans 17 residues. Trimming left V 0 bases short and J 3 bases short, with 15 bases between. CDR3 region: CASSQEASAWLYNEQFF. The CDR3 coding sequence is TGCGCCAGCAGCCAAGAGGCCTCCGCCTGGCTCTACAATGAGCAGTTCTTC.

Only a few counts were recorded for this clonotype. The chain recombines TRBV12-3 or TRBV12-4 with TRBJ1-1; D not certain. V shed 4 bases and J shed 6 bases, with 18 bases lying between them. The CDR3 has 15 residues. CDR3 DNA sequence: TGTGCCAGCAGTTCTATAAGGCGTGAGGCTCCTGAAGCTTTCTTT. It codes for CASSSIRREAPEAFF.

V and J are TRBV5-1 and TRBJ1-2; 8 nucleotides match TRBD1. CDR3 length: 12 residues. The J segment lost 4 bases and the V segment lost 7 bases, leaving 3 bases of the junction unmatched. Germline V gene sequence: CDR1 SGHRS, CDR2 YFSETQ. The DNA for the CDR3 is TGCGCCAGCGTCGGGACAGGCTATGGCTACACCTTC. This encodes CASVGTGYGYTF. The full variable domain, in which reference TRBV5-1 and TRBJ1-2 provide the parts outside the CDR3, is KAGVTQTPRYLIKTRGQQVTLSCSPISGHRSVSWYQQTPGQGLQFLFEYFSETQRNKGNFPGRFSGRQFSNSRSEMNVSTLELGDSALYLCASVGTGYGYTFGSGTRLTVV.

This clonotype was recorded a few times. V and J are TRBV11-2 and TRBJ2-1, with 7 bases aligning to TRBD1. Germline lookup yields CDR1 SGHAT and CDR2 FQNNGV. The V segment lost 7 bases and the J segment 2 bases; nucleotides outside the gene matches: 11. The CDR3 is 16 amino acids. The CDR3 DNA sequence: TGTGCCAGCAACGCCCCGACAGGGTCGGCCTACAATGAGCAGTTCTTC. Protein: CASNAPTGSAYNEQFF.